This T cell receptor beta chain was sequenced for a study of T cell responses to AZD1222 COVID-19 vaccine. Germline lookup yields CDR1 LNHDA and CDR2 SQIVND (reference sequence). V lost 5 bases and J lost 2; bases outside the gene matches: 9. This CDR3 comprises 16 residues. The table came from immunoSEQ multiplex PCR; TCRdb's copy has only in-frame clones and leaves some out. The table lists about 150,000 clones, 90% to 95% of them singletons. The source is an adult who received the AZD1222 COVID-19 vaccine. The sample consisted of peripheral blood, taken 28 days after the second AZD1222 dose. The gene calls are TRBV19 and TRBJ2-1; 7 bases are shared with TRBD1. The CDR3 DNA is TGTGCCAGTAGTCGACGACAGGGAATAGCCTACAATGAGCAGTTCTTC. Translated: CASSRRQGIAYNEQFF.